The 24 T cell receptor beta chains listed next were all sequenced from one sample in a study of tumor and adjacent non-tumor tissue in lung cancer. The template was RNA from unsorted bulk tissue. TCRbeta libraries were built with three rounds of nested PCR, modified from ARM-PCR. One entry per CDR3 protein results from TCRdb running MiXCR on the multiplex PCR reads. The data hold tens of thousands of distinct CDR3 sequences, with around 80% observed a single time. The sequenced sample was lung tumor tissue. The receptor source for this set is a woman aged 50 to 60 with non-small cell lung cancer.

V usage is TRBV20-1 and J usage is TRBJ2-7; 13 bases fit TRBD2. With V trimmed by 3 bases and J by 3 bases, 8 bases remained unmatched. There are 16 residues in the CDR3. Germline CDR1 DFQATT, CDR2 SNEGSKA (reference sequence). The CDR3 nucleotides are TGCAGTGCTAGGGGGACTAGCGGGAAGGAATACTACGAGCAGTACTTC. Translation: CSARGTSGKEYYEQYF.

The V call is TRBV20-1, the J call TRBJ2-3; the match to TRBD1 covers 7 bases. The CDR3 consists of 16 residues. Trimming removed 6 bases from V and 4 bases from J; junction bases left unmatched: 16. CDR1 and CDR2 (germline): DFQATT, SNEGSKA (reference sequence). The CDR3 DNA sequence: TGCAGTGCCGTCGGCCCTACGACAGGGAGCCCAGATACGCAGTATTTT. Translating gives CSAVGPTTGSPDTQYF.

A few counts support this clonotype. One end of the junction varies from germline; a read error may be responsible. The chain is built from TRBV5-4 and TRBJ2-5, with 8 bases that match TRBD1. The CDR3 runs to 16 residues. Germline lookup yields CDR1 SGHNT and CDR2 YYREEE (reference sequence). Written as DNA, the CDR3 is TGTGCCAGCAACTTGAGTCACAGGGGGTACCAAGAGACCCAGTACTTC. Amino acid sequence: CASNLSHRGYQETQYF.

The V and J genes are TRBV6-1 and TRBJ2-5; D unresolved. Deletions cut 6 bases from V and 4 bases from J, with 9 bases between. This CDR3 is built from 12 residues. The germline V gene has CDR1 MNHNS and CDR2 SASEGT. The chain's CDR3 is CASRWCGETQYF. The CDR3 bases are TGTGCCAGCAGATGGTGCGGAGAGACCCAGTACTTC.

This chain connects TRBV12-3 or TRBV12-4 to TRBJ2-7, with 7 bases aligning to TRBD2. This CDR3 contains 18 residues. Trimming cost V 2 bases and J 4 bases; bases outside gene matches: 17. The DNA of the CDR3 is TGTGCCAGCAGTTTAACAGTGGGACTACACCGAAATGCGTACGAGCAGTACTTC. Translating gives CASSLTVGLHRNAYEQYF.

About this clonotype: This likely comes from a read error, as the CDR3 has no conserved phenylalanine or tryptophan at its end. The chain uses TRBV20-1 and TRBJ2-7; TRBD1 matches 12 bases. The germline V gene has CDR1 DFQATT and CDR2 SNEGSKA (reference sequence). CDR3 size: 16 residues. The CDR3 coding sequence is TGCAGTGCTAGTGGGGACAGGGGGCTTCCGACCTACAAGCAGTACTAC. It specifies CSASGDRGLPTYKQYY.

Note on this clonotype: The CDR3 does not end in the conserved phenylalanine or tryptophan, so this is likely a read error. The chain employs TRBV20-1 and TRBJ2-7; the match to TRBD1 covers 8 bases. Germline V gene data show CDR1 as DFQATT and CDR2 as SNEGSKA (reference sequence). The CDR3 is 15 residues long. This CDR3 reads CSTRDRAGGWYEQYY. In DNA form, the CDR3 reads TGCAGTACTAGAGATCGGGCAGGGGGCTGGTACGAGCAGTACTAC.

This clonotype was found once. A read error is possible here, since a much larger clone lies one base away. This rearrangement joins TRBV28 to TRBJ2-1; 14 bases are shared with TRBD2. Germline CDR1 is MDHEN and CDR2 is SYDVKM. V lost 4 bases and J lost 15; bases outside the gene matches: 8. CDR3 length equals 14 residues. For the CDR3, the DNA is TGTGCCAGCAGTTCCCAGGGACTAGCGGGAGTTCTGTTCTTC. Protein product: CASSSQGLAGVLFF. The variable domain in full, completed from reference TRBV28 and TRBJ2-1, reads DVKVTQSSRYLVKRTGEKVFLECVQDMDHENMFWYRQDPGLGLRLIYFSYDVKMKEKGDIPEGYSVSREKKERFSLILESASTNQTSMYLCASSSQGLAGVLFFGPGTRLTVL.

In regard to this clonotype: Likely a read error: the CDR3 ends without its conserved phenylalanine or tryptophan. The chain is built from TRBV6-6 and TRBJ2-1, with no clear D. The CDR3 has 15 amino acids. Germline loops: CDR1 MNHNY, CDR2 SVGAGI (reference sequence). The CDR3, as DNA: TGTGCCAGTAGTTACTCGACGGTCAGTCACAATGAGCAGTTCTCC. Translation gives CASSYSTVSHNEQFS.

With regard to this clonotype: The junction departs from the called germline gene at one end, perhaps through a read error. The gene calls are TRBV6-5 and TRBJ1-1; a weak D match, TRBD1 (6 bases). This CDR3 region has 12 residues. CDR1 is MNHEY, CDR2 SVGAGI, per germline. The CDR3 DNA follows: TGTGCCAGCAGTCGCAGGGGATATGAAGCTTTATTT. Amino acids: CASSRRGYEALF.

This clonotype was counted only a few times. This is likely a read error, given that the CDR3 carries no conserved phenylalanine or tryptophan at its end. The limits of the CDR3 on the DNA are not certain, so only TCRdb's listed CDR3 is given. This chain connects TRBV12-3 or TRBV12-4 to TRBJ2-5. The CDR3 is 13 amino acids in total, end residues counted. CDR3 residues: CASSLSPQETLYL.

This clonotype showed up just once. Sequence at one end of the junction differs from germline and may be a read error. V and J are TRBV5-5 and TRBJ1-1; the match to TRBD1 covers 10 bases. Germline CDR1 is SGHKS and CDR2 is YYEKEE (reference sequence). This CDR3 region has 14 residues. The CDR3 nucleotides read TGTGCCAACATCGGGAGGGACAGGGGAGCTGAAGTTTTCTTT. Amino acid sequence: CANIGRDRGAEVFF.

On this clonotype: This may arise from a read error, as a much more abundant clone is one base away. DNA of the CDR3: TGTACCAGTAGTATAGCAGGACCCCGGGTGCATGAGCAGTTCTTC. This gives the protein CTSSIAGPRVHEQFF. The V gene is TRBV19, the J gene TRBJ2-1; D is undetermined. The CDR3 is made up of 15 amino acids. Germline CDR1 and CDR2: LNHDA and SQIVND (reference sequence).

The rearrangement links TRBV28 to TRBJ2-3; tentatively, D is TRBD2 (5 bases). This CDR3 is 15 amino acids long. Germline V gene sequence: CDR1 MDHEN, CDR2 SYDVKM. V lost 5 bases, J lost 2 bases, and 14 bases lay in between. The CDR3 DNA reads TGTGCCAGCAGTCCCCCTAGCACAGTCACAGATACGCAGTATTTT. Its translation is CASSPPSTVTDTQYF.

This clonotype was seen at least ten times. V is TRBV28 and J is TRBJ2-7, with 7 bases identical to TRBD1. Germline trimming cut 5 bases from V and 0 bases from J; bases unmatched to any gene: 4. The germline CDR1 and CDR2 sequences are MDHEN and SYDVKM. This CDR3 spans 14 amino acids. Here the CDR3 DNA reads TGTGCCAGCAGTCGCAACAGGGGCTCCTACGAGCAGTACTTC. It translates to CASSRNRGSYEQYF.

This clonotype was observed a few times. The chain combines TRBV6-1 with TRBJ2-7, with D possibly TRBD2 on 6 matching bases. The J call may be wrong; the DNA end is better matched by TRBJ2-1. The CDR3 loop spans 18 amino acids. The germline V gene has CDR1 MNHNS and CDR2 SASEGT. DNA of the CDR3: TGTGCCAGCAGTGAAGCGCACGGGAGCGGCAGTGGATCAATAGGGCAGTTCTTC. Its translation is CASSEAHGSGSGSIGQFF.

The rearrangement uses TRBV9 and TRBJ2-2; 7 positions match TRBD1. Germline assignment: CDR1 SGDLS and CDR2 YYNGEE. Germline trimming cut 4 bases from V and 4 bases from J; bases unmatched to any gene: 7. This CDR3 contains 15 residues. CDR3 sequence (DNA): TGTGCCAGCAGCTCCACGGGACAGCTCACCGGGGAGCTGTTTTTT. This sequence encodes CASSSTGQLTGELFF.

Only one count was recorded for this clonotype. A read error may produce the germline difference seen at one junction end. This chain links TRBV11-2 with TRBJ2-1; D remains ambiguous. The germline CDR1 and CDR2 sequences are SGHAT and FQNNGV. CDR3 length equals 12 residues. DNA of the CDR3: TGTGCCTTCAGCCCCTCCGGATATGAGCATTTCTTC. Its protein product is CAFSPSGYEHFF.

This clonotype was counted a single time. Germline is not matched at one junction end, which may reflect a read error. The V and J genes are TRBV4-1 and TRBJ2-7; D is possibly TRBD1 (6 bases). Germline V gene data show CDR1 as MGHRA and CDR2 as YSYEKL. CDR3 length: 16 amino acids. The CDR3: CASSQVVGTNLYEQHF. The DNA for the CDR3 is TGCGCCAGCAGCCAAGTAGTCGGGACAAACCTCTACGAGCAGCACTTC.

Regarding this clonotype: Compared with germline, one end of the junction differs, possibly owing to a read error. The chain combines TRBV29-1 with TRBJ1-2, with a weak D call TRBD1 (5 bases). This CDR3 region has 15 residues. In germline, CDR1 is SQVTM, CDR2 ANQGSEA. CDR3 DNA sequence: TGCAACGTTGAAGGGTCTGGGGGATCGATCTATGGCTACACCTTC. It codes for CNVEGSGGSIYGYTF.

Note on this clonotype: At one boundary the junction diverges from the germline segment, which might be a read error. The genes are TRBV20-1 and TRBJ2-3, with D possibly called TRBD1 or TRBD2 (6 bases each). The CDR3 length is 13 residues. CDR1 is DFQATT, CDR2 SNEGSKA, per germline (reference sequence). The CDR3 spells CSARRGAINTQYF. In DNA, the CDR3 is TGCAGTGCGCGAAGGGGGGCAATAAATACGCAGTATTTC.

Of note for this clonotype: Just one base apart from a much larger clone, this may be a read error. V and J are TRBV30 and TRBJ2-7, with D hard to call. The CDR3 has 12 amino acids. Germline V lookup: CDR1 GTSNPN, CDR2 SVGIG (reference sequence). CDR3 region: CAWSLGSYEHYF. The DNA of the CDR3 is TGTGCCTGGAGTTTGGGCTCCTACGAGCACTACTTC.

Concerning this clonotype itself: At one of its ends the junction is not consistent with the germline gene, which may arise from a read error. V usage is TRBV18 and J usage is TRBJ2-7, with D uncertain. CDR1 and CDR2 (germline): KGHSH, LQKENI. This CDR3 is 15 amino acids long. The CDR3 sequence is CASTPPGVNHFEQYF. CDR3 DNA sequence: TGTGCCAGCACACCTCCTGGAGTAAACCATTTCGAGCAGTACTTC.

This clonotype was seen more than once but under ten times. The missing conserved phenylalanine or tryptophan at the end of this CDR3 makes a read error likely. V is TRBV6-6 and J is TRBJ2-7; D is possibly TRBD1 (5 bases). Germline V gene sequence: CDR1 MNHNY, CDR2 SVGAGI (reference sequence). Trimming took 2 bases from V and 3 from J, leaving 11 bases between them. The CDR3 contains 14 residues. CDR3 loop: CASSYSQGGYEQYL. The CDR3 nucleotides read TGTGCCAGCAGTTACAGCCAGGGTGGCTACGAGCAGTACCTC.